A single sample is the source of the 2 T cell receptor beta chains below, sequenced in a study of shared clonotypes between healthy human individuals. The method was immunoSEQ multiplex PCR; TCRdb's version includes in-frame clones alone and lacks a portion of them. The sample yields millions of clones, roughly 95% seen once. It was CD45RO-negative cells, positively selected for CCR7, that made up naive CD8 cells, with terminally differentiated effector memory CD45RA+ cells excluded. The sequencing sample was made of naive CD8+ T cells sorted from blood. These receptors were collected from a man in his late teens or twenties in good health.

This chain connects TRBV7-6 to TRBJ2-1; 7 nucleotides align to TRBD2. CDR3 length equals 17 residues. Per the germline V gene, CDR1 is SGHVS and CDR2 is FNYEAQ. V lost 5 bases to trimming and J lost 3 bases; unmatched junction nucleotides: 13. Here the CDR3 reads CASSLPARGEGYNEQFF. The CDR3 DNA follows: TGTGCCAGCAGCCTGCCGGCTAGAGGGGAGGGCTACAATGAGCAGTTCTTC.

The rearrangement uses TRBV6-5 and TRBJ1-1, with 8 bases matching TRBD1. V shed 6 bases and J 4 bases; nucleotides not matched to a gene: 7. The germline gives CDR1 MNHEY, CDR2 SVGAGI. CDR3 length: 14 residues. Here the CDR3 DNA reads TGTGCCAGCAGGATGGACAGGGATGGCACTGAAGCTTTCTTT. Protein sequence: CASRMDRDGTEAFF.